What follows are 18 T cell receptor beta chains derived from one specimen sequenced in a study of blood T cell repertoires in COVID-19. Method: immunoSEQ multiplex PCR; TCRdb's copy keeps in-frame clones and lacks some. The repertoire holds under 100,000 clones, with approximately 88% as singletons. The sequenced sample consisted of peripheral blood. Receptors originate from a woman between 65 and 79 years old with acute or convalescent COVID-19.

This clone was picked up a small number of times. The chain couples TRBV27 to TRBJ2-1, with 10 positions matching TRBD2. V shed 2 bases and J 10 bases; nucleotides not matched to a gene: 11. Germline-derived CDR1 and CDR2 are MNHEY and SMNVEV (reference sequence). The CDR3 runs to 16 residues. DNA for the CDR3: TGTGCCAGCAGTTTAGGTAGCGGGGGGCCCGCGGGGGAGCAGTTCTTC. This gives the protein CASSLGSGGPAGEQFF.

The rearrangement uses TRBV4-1 and TRBJ1-3, with 7 bases fitting TRBD1. The CDR3 totals 15 residues. Losses at the gene ends were 2 bases for V and 4 bases for J; bases not matched to a gene: 5. CDR1 is MGHRA and CDR2 is YSYEKL in the germline V gene. The CDR3 region is CASSQTHRGGNTIYF. As DNA, the CDR3 is TGCGCCAGCAGCCAAACCCACAGGGGAGGAAACACCATATATTTT.

In DNA form, the CDR3 reads TGCGCCAGCAAGGAGGGGGATACACAGGGGGCCCATGAGCAGTTCTTC. This translates into CASKEGDTQGAHEQFF. This rearrangement joins TRBV5-1 to TRBJ2-1, with TRBD1 matching 9 bases. The CDR3 sequence is 16 residues long. The V gene end was trimmed by 6 bases and the J gene end by 8 bases; junction bases not matched to a gene: 15. Germline-derived CDR1 and CDR2 are SGHRS and YFSETQ.

The V and J genes are TRBV6-1 and TRBJ2-1, with TRBD2 identical over 14 bases. The germline gives CDR1 MNHNS, CDR2 SASEGT. This CDR3 is built from 17 residues. Unmatched junction bases numbered 11, after V lost 4 bases and J lost 9 bases. The CDR3, as DNA: TGTGCCAGCAGTGTCCAGGTGACTAGCGGGAGGGAGGGTGAGCAGTTCTTC. Translated, it gives CASSVQVTSGREGEQFF.

This sequence joins TRBV28 and TRBJ2-3, with D tentatively TRBD2 (7 bases). The CDR3 is 19 amino acids. With 2 bases removed from V and 0 bases from J, the gap between germline ends came to 21 bases. The germline gives CDR1 MDHEN, CDR2 SYDVKM. CDR3 DNA: TGTGCCAGCAGTTTACGGGGGGCGGCGGGGCGGATTAGCACAGATACGCAGTATTTT. Amino acids: CASSLRGAAGRISTDTQYF.

The DNA of the CDR3 is TGTGCCAGCAGCGCGGAGCGGGTATCTGATGAGCAGTTCTTC. This translates into CASSAERVSDEQFF. This chain joins TRBV9 and TRBJ2-1; a weak D match, TRBD2 (6 bases). The V gene lost 3 bases and the J gene lost 8 bases, with 15 bases spanning the gap. The CDR3 is 14 residues long. CDR1 and CDR2 from the germline V gene are SGDLS and YYNGEE.

The rearrangement joins TRBV27 to TRBJ2-3, with 15 bases that match TRBD2. The CDR3 runs 15 residues. Germline assignment: CDR1 MNHEY and CDR2 SMNVEV (reference sequence). V lost 5 bases, J lost 6 bases, and 3 bases stayed unmatched. CDR3 in amino acids: CASSLGTSGGDTQYF. The CDR3 nucleotides are TGTGCCAGCAGTCTCGGGACTAGCGGGGGGGATACGCAGTATTTT.

V gene TRBV2 combines with J gene TRBJ2-1; 7 bases map to TRBD2. This CDR3 spans 16 amino acids. The J segment lost 8 bases and the V segment lost 4 bases, leaving 14 bases of the junction unmatched. Germline V gene sequence: CDR1 SNHLY, CDR2 FYNNEI. CDR3 sequence: CASSGLAQSGTDEQFF. CDR3 DNA sequence: TGTGCCAGCAGTGGACTAGCCCAGAGCGGGACCGATGAGCAGTTCTTC.

The V call is TRBV4-1, the J call TRBJ2-1; TRBD2 agrees at 9 bases. In germline, CDR1 is MGHRA, CDR2 YSYEKL. Trimming took 0 bases from V and 8 from J; bases not matched to a gene: 11. The CDR3 runs to 17 residues. This chain's CDR3 is CASSQDPLAGGQDEQFF. In DNA form, the CDR3 reads TGCGCCAGCAGCCAAGATCCCTTGGCGGGGGGGCAGGATGAGCAGTTCTTC.

CDR3 residues: CASSFGQLNTGELFF. CDR3 sequence (DNA): TGCGCCAGCAGCTTTGGACAGTTGAACACCGGGGAGCTGTTTTTT. This chain connects TRBV5-1 to TRBJ2-2; tentative D call: TRBD1 (6 bases). Germline-derived CDR1 and CDR2 are SGHRS and YFSETQ. Trimming stripped 2 bases from V and 1 base from J, with 9 bases between. The CDR3 sequence is 15 residues long.

This clone ranks as medium-sized. The chain joins TRBV5-1 to TRBJ2-7; 11 bases are shared with TRBD1. V was clipped by 4 bases and J by 5 bases; unmatched bases: 2. This CDR3 is 13 amino acids long. Per germline, CDR1 SGHRS and CDR2 YFSETQ. The CDR3 protein is CASSQGQGDEQYF. CDR3 DNA: TGCGCCAGCAGCCAGGGACAGGGGGACGAGCAGTACTTC.

This sequence joins TRBV28 and TRBJ2-7; TRBD2 matches at 12 bases. CDR3 length: 14 amino acids. With V trimmed by 7 bases and J by 2 bases, 3 bases remained unmatched. Germline CDR1 reads MDHEN; CDR2 reads SYDVKM. CDR3: CASTLAGGPYEQYF. CDR3 sequence (DNA): TGTGCCAGCACCCTAGCGGGGGGGCCCTACGAGCAGTACTTC.

V usage is TRBV10-2 and J usage is TRBJ1-6; 10 bases map to TRBD1. Germline V gene data show CDR1 as WSHSY and CDR2 as SAAADI. This CDR3 is built from 15 residues. V gave up 3 bases and J gave up 8 bases; unmatched junction bases: 4. CDR3 loop: CASSETGTGDSPLHF. CDR3 sequence (DNA): TGCGCCAGCAGTGAAACCGGGACAGGGGATTCACCCCTCCACTTT.

This clone was seen a single time. The chain recombines TRBV27 with TRBJ2-3; D is ambiguous. The CDR3 sequence is 15 residues long. Looked up from germline, CDR1 is MNHEY and CDR2 is SMNVEV (reference sequence). V was pared by 3 bases and J by 4 bases, with 14 bases between. CDR3 sequence: CASSLVWSSADTQYF. In DNA form, the CDR3 reads TGTGCCAGCAGTTTGGTTTGGAGCAGCGCAGATACGCAGTATTTT.

J is TRBJ2-3 and V is TRBV30; D perhaps matches TRBD2 (6 bases). The CDR3 covers 16 residues. CDR1 is GTSNPN, CDR2 SVGIG, per germline (reference sequence). Trimming stripped 3 bases from V and 0 bases from J, with 16 bases between. The CDR3 DNA follows: TGTGCCTGGAGAAACCGTGAGGGACTTAGCACAGATACGCAGTATTTT. Amino acid sequence: CAWRNREGLSTDTQYF. The full variable domain, its missing parts supplied by reference TRBV30 and TRBJ2-3, is SQTIHQWPATLVQPVGSPLSLECTVEGTSNPNLYWYRQAAGRGLQLLFYSVGIGQISSEVPQNLSASRPQDRQFILSSKKLLLSDSGFYLCAWRNREGLSTDTQYFGPGTRLTVL.

This rearrangement joins TRBV7-9 to TRBJ1-2, with TRBD1 matching 7 bases. Germline values: CDR1 SEHNR, CDR2 FQNEAQ (reference sequence). V shed 5 bases, J shed 6 bases, and the junction held 12 bases outside the gene matches. The CDR3 length is 15 residues. CDR3 sequence reads: CASSPWTGGDNGYTF. The CDR3 region has the DNA TGTGCCAGCAGCCCGTGGACAGGAGGAGATAATGGCTACACCTTC.

The rearrangement links TRBV18 to TRBJ2-7; 9 bases match TRBD2. J lost 4 bases, V lost 0 bases, and 7 bases had no gene match. CDR1 and CDR2 (germline): KGHSH, LQKENI. CDR3 length: 16 residues. The CDR3 coding sequence is TGTGCCAGCTCACCACCGGCGACTAGCGGATTATACGAGCAGTACGTC. It encodes CASSPPATSGLYEQYV.

The CDR3 loop reads CASSESDKGSYNEQFF. In DNA form, the CDR3 reads TGCGCCAGCAGTGAGTCGGACAAAGGGTCCTACAATGAGCAGTTCTTC. The chain employs TRBV10-1 and TRBJ2-1; tentative D call: TRBD1 (5 bases). Looked up from germline, CDR1 is WNHNN and CDR2 is SYGVQD (reference sequence). The CDR3 loop spans 16 amino acids. Trimming stripped 0 bases from V and 1 base from J, with 10 bases between.